A single T cell receptor (beta chain) is shown here with its context. Methods used by the authors: Estimation of nucleated cell counts was performed using reference gene primer amplification. Only in-frame clones appear in the TCRdb table, and some are missing; sequencing was by immunoSEQ multiplex PCR. The V and J calls and clone size were taken over from that table, and D and trimming were inferred from the DNA. The sample consists of about 140,000 clones, roughly 80% of them appearing once. V shed 0 bases and J shed 0 bases, with 15 bases lying between them. CDR3 length: 19 residues. CDR1 and CDR2 (germline): MNHEY, SVGEGT. This sample was included in a study of blood T cell repertoires in COVID-19. The wider study: The study drew acute and convalescent COVID-19 samples from the United States, Italy and Spain. PBMCs, B-cell-depleted T cells, or T cells provided the cDNA or gDNA that made up the material.

The sample consisted of peripheral blood. The source is a human donor in a cohort sampled during active COVID-19. The gene calls are TRBV6-2 or TRBV6-3 and TRBJ2-6; weak D call: TRBD2 (5 bases). The DNA of the CDR3 is TGTGCCAGCAGTTACTCATTTCTAGCAGCCTCCTCTGGGGCCAACGTCCTGACTTTC. Residues: CASSYSFLAASSGANVLTF.